The 8 T cell receptor beta chains presented below share a single source sample, sequenced in a study of CD8+CD57+ T cells in acquired aplastic anemia. The authors sequenced patients whose flow cytometry had shown CD8+CD57+ cell expansion. Genomic DNA was employed as the template in profiling TCR beta VDJ and CDR3. TCRdb re-called the reads with MiXCR, one entry per CDR3 protein. The sample has approximately 220,000 distinct CDR3 sequences, approximately 45% seen once. The specimen sequenced was sorted CD4+, CD8+, or CD8+CD57+ T cells (not recorded which) from PBMCs. All receptors come from a human donor with aplastic anemia.

This clonotype showed up many times. This chain joins TRBV7-3 and TRBJ2-7, with D hard to call. The germline V gene encodes CDR1 SGHTA and CDR2 FQGTGA. V lost 5 bases and J 1 base, leaving 9 bases between the germline ends. The CDR3 is 13 residues long. This chain's CDR3 is CASSPPSSYEQYF. The CDR3 DNA follows: TGTGCCAGCAGCCCCCCATCGTCCTACGAGCAGTACTTC. The whole variable domain, remainder taken from reference TRBV7-3 and TRBJ2-7, is GAGVSQTPSNKVTEKGKYVELRCDPISGHTALYWYRQSLGQGPEFLIYFQGTGAADDSGLPNDRFFAVRPEGSVSTLKIQRTERGDSAVYLCASSPPSSYEQYFGPGTRLTVT.

V is TRBV24-1 and J is TRBJ2-3; TRBD2 might be the D (5 bases). The CDR3 spans 12 residues. V shed 2 bases and J shed 8 bases, with 7 bases lying between them. CDR1 is KGHDR and CDR2 is SFDVKD in the germline V gene. The DNA of the CDR3 is TGTGCCACCAGTGATTCGGAGGCTACGCAGTATTTT. This gives the protein CATSDSEATQYF.

The chain recombines TRBV20-1 with TRBJ2-7; the match to TRBD1 covers 7 bases. The CDR3 totals 14 residues. Trimming cost V 1 base and J 6 bases; bases outside gene matches: 9. Germline values: CDR1 DFQATT, CDR2 SNEGSKA (reference sequence). The chain's CDR3 is CSARAGTEPPEQYF. The DNA of the CDR3 is TGCAGTGCTAGAGCCGGGACAGAACCTCCCGAGCAGTACTTC.

J is TRBJ2-1 and V is TRBV24-1, with a possible D match to TRBD2 (6 bases). V lost 1 base and J lost 6, with 9 bases in between. CDR1 and CDR2 from the germline V gene are KGHDR and SFDVKD. There are 14 residues in the CDR3. The CDR3 DNA is TGTGCCACCAGTGATTTTGGAGGGCGCAATGAGCAGTTCTTC. This codes for CATSDFGGRNEQFF.

This clonotype came up many times. This chain uses TRBV25-1 with TRBJ1-1, with 7 bases identical to TRBD1. The CDR3 runs to 13 residues. Germline assignment: CDR1 MGHDK and CDR2 SYGVNS. The ends lost 4 bases at V and 4 bases at J; junction bases unmatched: 3. The chain's CDR3 is CASSAGQFTEAFF. The CDR3 DNA follows: TGTGCCAGCAGTGCGGGACAGTTCACTGAAGCTTTCTTT.

As for this clonotype: It may be a read error: a sequence one base away is much more abundant. This chain connects TRBV7-3 to TRBJ2-1; 10 bases line up with TRBD2. Looked up from germline, CDR1 is SGHTA and CDR2 is FQGTGA. The CDR3 totals 16 residues. Written as DNA, the CDR3 is TGTGCCGGCAGCTTAAAGCAGCGGGGGGGAGGTTATGAGCAGTTCTTC. Protein product: CAGSLKQRGGGYEQFF.

As to this clonotype: A read error may account for a junction end that differs from germline. This chain links TRBV2 with TRBJ1-2; tentatively, D is TRBD1 (5 bases). The length of the CDR3 is 15 residues. Germline V gene sequence: CDR1 SNHLY, CDR2 FYNNEI. The CDR3 coding sequence is TGTGCCAGGAGTGGAGGGGTGGGGGTAGGCTATGGCTACACCTTC. This translates into CARSGGVGVGYGYTF. Based on the CDR3 plus reference TRBV2 and TRBJ1-2, the full variable domain is EPEVTQTPSHQVTQMGQEVILRCVPISNHLYFYWYRQILGQKVEFLVSFYNNEISEKSEIFDDQFSVERPDGSNFTLKIRSTKLEDSAMYFCARSGGVGVGYGYTFGSGTRLTVV.

This clonotype was recorded at least ten times. This chain connects TRBV20-1 to TRBJ2-7; 8 bases line up with TRBD2. The CDR3 has 14 amino acids. Per the germline V gene, CDR1 is DFQATT and CDR2 is SNEGSKA (reference sequence). V shed 0 bases and J 2 bases; nucleotides not matched to a gene: 3. Here the CDR3 reads CSAREAGEAYEQYF. In nucleotides, the CDR3 is TGCAGTGCTAGAGAAGCGGGGGAAGCCTACGAGCAGTACTTC.